This T cell receptor beta chain appears in the sequencing data of a study of a mutant IDH1 vaccine in newly diagnosed glioma. Whole-study context: Earlier therapy was either radiotherapy, temozolomide, or both, and most got both. Study findings and constraints: Seemingly, top peripheral T cell clonotype changes bore no relation to pseudoprogression.

Concerning this clone itself: The antigen is unknown.

Described time point: week 47, end of study. Vaccination comprised doses that each held 300 ug of mutant IDH1 20-mer peptide, plus topical imiquimod. Every donor had a new WHO grade 3 or 4 astrocytoma that was IDH1-mutant, with loss of nuclear ATRX. Some clones are missing from TCRdb's copy, which holds only in-frame ones; the method was immunoSEQ multiplex PCR. The sample consists of about 40,000 clones, about 80% of them appearing once. The receptor's source is a man aged 18 to 29 with glioma. Some clones in this sample may be carry-over from other donors' samples. The input for sequencing was PBMCs, taken from a glioma patient whose treatment included an IDH1 peptide vaccine.

CDR3 region: CASSKNWGENTEAFF. As DNA, the CDR3 is TGCGCCAGCAGCAAAAATTGGGGGGAGAACACTGAAGCTTTCTTT. The chain links TRBV4-1 to TRBJ1-1, with D perhaps TRBD1 (5 bases). The V gene lost 5 bases and the J gene lost 1 base, with 14 bases spanning the gap. The CDR3 extends over 15 amino acids. Germline CDR1 is MGHRA and CDR2 is YSYEKL.